This TCR beta chain is from a study of CD8+ T cells in alopecia areata. Study information: Severity of treated patients was scored by affected scalp percentage.

Sequencing templates came from extracted RNA that was reverse transcribed into cDNA. Generated by immunoSEQ multiplex PCR, the TCRdb table keeps only in-frame clones and is missing some. Among about 170,000 clones listed, around 58% were seen once. Treatment indicated: oral pan-JAK inhibitor, 5-10 mg twice daily. Whole-study findings and limits: Lesional scalp, notably in alopecia totalis/universalis, had clonality above that of normal scalp. Amid tofacitinib therapy, many expanded lesional clones stayed present in scalp and blood. Scalp clonality dropped significantly under tofacitinib, as did expanded CD8+ top-100 clones.

Trimming removed 6 bases from V and 4 bases from J, with 15 bases in between. The CDR3 sequence is 14 residues long. Per the germline V gene, CDR1 is MNHNY and CDR2 is SVGAGI (reference sequence). A note on this clone: Antigen specificity is unknown.

The sample was CD4+ T cells sorted from blood, taken between weeks 55 and 65, from a patient treated with tofacitinib. J is TRBJ1-1 and V is TRBV6-6; TRBD1 might be the D (5 bases). The TCR originated in a human donor with alopecia areata. The CDR3 protein is CASRPDRSGTEAFF. The CDR3 DNA follows: TGTGCCAGCAGACCCGACAGATCAGGCACTGAAGCTTTCTTT.